This TCR beta chain was observed in a study of metastatic and nonmetastatic thyroid tumors. Only a few counts were recorded for this clone. The CDR3 is 16 residues long. The germline V gene encodes CDR1 SGHAT and CDR2 FQNNGV. Trimming left V 5 bases short and J 0 bases short, with 15 bases between. TCRdb reanalyzed the PCR reads with MiXCR. The data hold 100,000 or so clones, with approximately 15% observed a single time. Not a single patient had been given any form of treatment at any point before undergoing thyroid surgery. The source of this sequence is a female donor with papillary thyroid cancer or a benign thyroid nodule (not recorded which). Some clones in this sample may be carry-over from other donors' samples. The sample consisted of blood. The chain recombines TRBV11-2 with TRBJ2-3; tentatively, D is TRBD2 (6 bases). CDR3 amino acids: CASSVRGGASTDTQYF. CDR3 DNA: TGTGCCAGCAGCGTAAGGGGAGGAGCTAGCACAGATACGCAGTATTTT.